Following are 17 T cell receptor beta chains from one sample sequenced in a study of T cells in localized non-small cell lung cancer. The protocol was immunoSEQ multiplex PCR, while the TCRdb copy is restricted to in-frame clones and leaves out a portion. The repertoire holds around 91,000 clones, with about nine tenths as singletons. The sequenced sample was peripheral blood, obtained before any cancer treatment. Source of these receptors: a man aged 40-75 years with stage I squamous cell lung carcinoma.

V and J are TRBV7-2 and TRBJ1-1; possible D gene TRBD1, 6 bases. Germline V lookup: CDR1 SGHTA, CDR2 FQGNSA. V shed 1 base and J shed 1 base, with 7 bases lying between them. The CDR3 covers 14 residues. CDR3 loop: CASSLGTANTEAFF. The DNA for the CDR3 is TGTGCCAGCAGCTTAGGGACAGCGAACACTGAAGCTTTCTTT.

The table lists this clone with a count of one. V and J are TRBV28 and TRBJ1-5; TRBD1 might be the D (5 bases). Trimming removed 7 bases from V and 0 bases from J, with 10 bases in between. Germline V lookup: CDR1 MDHEN, CDR2 SYDVKM. This CDR3 comprises 14 residues. The CDR3 spells CASTRDGSNQPQHF. DNA of the CDR3: TGTGCCAGCACCAGGGACGGTAGCAATCAGCCCCAGCATTTT.

The CDR3 spells CASSQLERGGTEAFF. In nucleotides, the CDR3 is TGTGCCAGCAGTCAACTTGAACGGGGGGGGACTGAAGCTTTCTTT. The chain uses TRBV6-1 and TRBJ1-1; TRBD1 might be the D (5 bases). CDR1 is MNHNS, CDR2 SASEGT, per germline. V lost 5 bases, J lost 5 bases, and 18 bases lay in between. The CDR3 has 15 residues.

The chain uses TRBV7-9 and TRBJ2-2; D possibly corresponds to TRBD1 (6 bases). The germline V gene has CDR1 SEHNR and CDR2 FQNEAQ (reference sequence). This CDR3 comprises 13 residues. V lost 7 bases to trimming and J lost 4 bases, with 10 bases between them. The CDR3 here is CASKGETTGELFF. The DNA of the CDR3 is TGTGCCAGCAAGGGGGAAACCACCGGGGAGCTGTTTTTT.

This clone was detected only once. The V gene is TRBV5-1, the J gene TRBJ1-2, with 9 positions matching TRBD1. The germline CDR1 and CDR2 sequences are SGHRS and YFSETQ. The CDR3 spans 14 residues. After removal of 8 bases from V and 2 bases from J, the junction contained 7 bases not matched to a gene. CDR3 DNA sequence: TGCGCCAGTAACGGACAGGGGAGAAACTATGGCTACACCTTC. Residues: CASNGQGRNYGYTF.

This clone was seen more than once but under ten times. The chain is built from TRBV7-6 and TRBJ2-3; the D is unclear. The CDR3 length is 14 residues. V was clipped by 1 base and J by 2 bases, with 7 bases between them. In germline, CDR1 is SGHVS, CDR2 FNYEAQ. The CDR3 protein is CASSLEAYTDTQYF. The DNA of the CDR3 is TGTGCCAGCAGCTTAGAGGCCTACACAGATACGCAGTATTTT.

The chain employs TRBV5-5 and TRBJ2-5; D gene ambiguous. V lost 0 bases, J lost 5 bases, and 8 bases lay in between. Germline CDR1 reads SGHKS; CDR2 reads YYEKEE (reference sequence). The CDR3 runs 13 residues. CDR3 residues: CASSLGSAETQYF. The CDR3 DNA reads TGTGCCAGCAGCTTGGGTAGTGCGGAGACCCAGTACTTC.

This chain uses TRBV2 with TRBJ1-1, with D hard to call. Germline V gene lookup returns CDR1 SNHLY and CDR2 FYNNEI. V dropped 9 bases and J dropped 3 bases, with 8 bases sitting between them. This CDR3 spans 11 amino acids. CDR3 sequence (DNA): TGTGCCAGTGGAACTTACACTGAAGCTTTCTTT. The encoded protein is CASGTYTEAFF.

The count of this clone is one. The chain links TRBV6-1 to TRBJ1-2; D is undetermined. Between the trimmed V and J ends, which lost 0 bases and 8 bases, there was a span of 13 bases. There are 14 residues in the CDR3. The V gene's germline CDR1 is MNHNS and CDR2 SASEGT. As DNA, the CDR3 is TGTGCCAGCAGTGAAGCGCTAGGGATTGGGGGCTACACCTTC. Its translation: CASSEALGIGGYTF.

CDR3 coding DNA: TGCGCCAGCAGCTGGGGGAACAGCAAAAACATTCAGTACTTC. This encodes CASSWGNSKNIQYF. The genes are TRBV5-1 and TRBJ2-4; tentatively, D is TRBD1 or TRBD2 (5 bases each). Per the germline V gene, CDR1 is SGHRS and CDR2 is YFSETQ. CDR3 size: 14 residues. Deletions cut 3 bases from V and 3 bases from J, with 10 bases between.

The chain is built from TRBV15 and TRBJ2-5; D remains unclear. Germline loops: CDR1 LNHNV, CDR2 YYDKDF (reference sequence). With 0 bases removed from V and 2 bases from J, the gap between germline ends came to 7 bases. This CDR3 spans 14 amino acids. The CDR3 coding sequence is TGTGCCACCAGCAGAGAAAGAGTTCAAGAGACCCAGTACTTC. It translates to CATSRERVQETQYF.

This clone was picked up a small number of times. One end of the junction is discordant with germline, which a read error may explain. CDR3 nucleotides: TGTGCCAGCAGCACGCAAAGGGGGAGGGGCCAGTTC. Translated: CASSTQRGRGQF. The J gene is TRBJ2-7, the V gene TRBV7-8, with D possibly matching TRBD2 (7 bases). This CDR3 comprises 12 residues. Germline-derived CDR1 and CDR2 are SGHVS and FQNEAQ.

This chain joins TRBV30 and TRBJ1-3; D is possibly TRBD1 (6 bases). V dropped 5 bases and J dropped 0 bases, with 11 bases sitting between them. The CDR3 length is 14 residues. Per germline, CDR1 GTSNPN and CDR2 SVGIG (reference sequence). The CDR3 DNA reads as TGTGCCTGGGATACAGGGAGCTCTGGAAACACCATATATTTT. Residues: CAWDTGSSGNTIYF. The full variable domain, with the rest looked up from reference TRBV30 and TRBJ1-3, is SQTIHQWPATLVQPVGSPLSLECTVEGTSNPNLYWYRQAAGRGLQLLFYSVGIGQISSEVPQNLSASRPQDRQFILSSKKLLLSDSGFYLCAWDTGSSGNTIYFGEGSWLTVV.

This chain links TRBV10-3 with TRBJ1-6; TRBD1 aligns across 7 bases. There are 14 residues in the CDR3. V lost 11 bases and J lost 6; bases outside the gene matches: 10. Germline CDR1 ENHRY, CDR2 SYGVKD. This CDR3 reads CAVSQGQINSPLHF. The CDR3 region has the DNA TGTGCCGTCTCACAGGGACAGATTAATTCACCCCTCCACTTT.

The sample holds a few counts of this clone. The chain is built from TRBV7-2 and TRBJ1-5; tentative D call: TRBD1 (5 bases). Germline V gene lookup returns CDR1 SGHTA and CDR2 FQGNSA. The V gene lost 4 bases and the J gene lost 7 bases, with 8 bases spanning the gap. This CDR3 has 12 amino acids. The CDR3 sequence is CASSSRGQPQHF. The CDR3 DNA is TGTGCCAGCAGCTCCCGGGGCCAGCCCCAGCATTTT.

The chain is built from TRBV6-1 and TRBJ2-3; TRBD2 might be the D (6 bases). The germline V gene has CDR1 MNHNS and CDR2 SASEGT. The CDR3 runs 13 residues. V was trimmed by 7 bases and J by 5 bases, leaving 13 bases between them. Here the CDR3 reads CASTGLIGDTQYF. For the CDR3, the DNA is TGTGCCAGCACCGGACTAATTGGAGATACGCAGTATTTT.

V usage is TRBV18 and J usage is TRBJ1-3, with D possibly matching TRBD1 (6 bases). Germline values: CDR1 KGHSH, CDR2 LQKENI. There are 18 residues in the CDR3. Trimming removed 3 bases at V and 0 bases at J, with 18 bases between. The CDR3 here is CASSPLMGGRPSGNTIYF. The CDR3 nucleotides are TGTGCCAGCTCACCTCTAATGGGGGGGCGTCCCTCTGGAAACACCATATATTTT.